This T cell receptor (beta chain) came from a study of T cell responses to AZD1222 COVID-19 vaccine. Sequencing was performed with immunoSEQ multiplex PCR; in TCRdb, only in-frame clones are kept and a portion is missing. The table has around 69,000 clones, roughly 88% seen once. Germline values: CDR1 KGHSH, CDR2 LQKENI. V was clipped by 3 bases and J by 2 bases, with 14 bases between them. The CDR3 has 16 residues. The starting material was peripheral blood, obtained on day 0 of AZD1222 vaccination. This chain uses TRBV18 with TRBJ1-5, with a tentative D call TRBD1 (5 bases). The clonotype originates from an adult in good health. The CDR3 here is CASSPSRGTGNQPQHF. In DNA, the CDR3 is TGTGCCAGCTCACCCTCCCGAGGGACGGGCAATCAGCCCCAGCATTTT.